These 14 T cell receptor beta chains were sequenced from one sample in a study of blood T cell repertoires in COVID-19. Sequencing used immunoSEQ multiplex PCR; TCRdb keeps in-frame clones, though not all of them. The sample gives approximately 300,000 clones, roughly 90% of which show up once; 3% to 5% is in the top ten. Input material: PBMCs or T cells enriched from blood (not recorded which). The receptor set was obtained from a woman in her 30s who had been exposed to COVID-19.

The rearrangement joins TRBV5-1 to TRBJ2-3; 13 bases are shared with TRBD2. The CDR3 totals 16 residues. Trimming at V came to 7 bases and at J to 1 base, leaving 6 bases not matched to a gene. The germline V gene has CDR1 SGHRS and CDR2 YFSETQ. CDR3 residues: CASQLGTSGGTDTQYF. The CDR3 bases are TGCGCCAGCCAACTAGGGACTAGCGGGGGCACAGATACGCAGTATTTT.

Of note for this clone: Other DNA sequences from this sample encode an identical CDR3 as well. The chain employs TRBV9 and TRBJ2-3; D perhaps matches TRBD2 (6 bases). Germline CDR1 is SGDLS and CDR2 is YYNGEE. V gave up 4 bases and J gave up 1 base, with 13 bases separating them. This CDR3 comprises 15 residues. The CDR3 protein is CASSPRGGGTDTQYF. In DNA, the CDR3 is TGTGCCAGCAGCCCCCGGGGAGGTGGCACAGATACGCAGTATTTT.

The chain has TRBV6-5 and TRBJ1-5; D not certain. CDR1 and CDR2 from the germline V gene are MNHEY and SVGAGI. Trimming left V 0 bases short and J 2 bases short, with 8 bases between. The CDR3 consists of 15 residues. In nucleotides, the CDR3 is TGTGCCAGCAGTTACTCGAGGTCAGGCAATCAGCCCCAGCATTTT. Residues: CASSYSRSGNQPQHF.

V usage is TRBV6-5 and J usage is TRBJ1-2, with 7 bases matching TRBD1. The CDR3 has 16 residues. Trimming removed 0 bases from V and 14 bases from J; junction bases left unmatched: 18. Germline lookup yields CDR1 MNHEY and CDR2 SVGAGI. The CDR3 DNA follows: TGTGCCAGCAGTTACTCTTCTTCGAGGGCCCAGGGGGAGACTACCTTC. This sequence encodes CASSYSSSRAQGETTF.

The gene calls are TRBV9 and TRBJ2-3; no definite D call. From germline, CDR1 is SGDLS and CDR2 YYNGEE. The CDR3 contains 13 residues. Trimming removed 3 bases at V and 3 bases at J, with 8 bases between. CDR3 bases: TGTGCCAGCAGCGGTGTCCAGACAGATACGCAGTATTTT. Its translation is CASSGVQTDTQYF.

The V gene is TRBV5-1, the J gene TRBJ2-7, with 7 bases that match TRBD2. There are 15 residues in the CDR3. Germline values: CDR1 SGHRS, CDR2 YFSETQ. Trimming cost V 0 bases and J 3 bases; bases outside gene matches: 6. CDR3 loop: CASSLGPGGNYEQYF. CDR3 in DNA: TGCGCCAGCAGCTTGGGGCCCGGGGGGAACTACGAGCAGTACTTC. Looking up the rest from reference TRBV5-1 and TRBJ2-7 gives the full variable domain: KAGVTQTPRYLIKTRGQQVTLSCSPISGHRSVSWYQQTPGQGLQFLFEYFSETQRNKGNFPGRFSGRQFSNSRSEMNVSTLELGDSALYLCASSLGPGGNYEQYFGPGTRLTVT.

The CDR3 protein is CASSKGSDEQYF. The DNA for the CDR3 is TGTGCCAGCAGCAAAGGGTCGGACGAGCAGTACTTC. The V call is TRBV21-1, the J call TRBJ2-7; the table's D gene call, TRBD2, was not cross checked with the DNA. TRBV21-1 is a pseudogene locus. This CDR3 is 12 amino acids long.

The V and J genes are TRBV7-9 and TRBJ2-7; tentatively, D is TRBD1 (5 bases). The V and J ends lost 2 bases and 5 bases respectively, with 16 bases between them. CDR3 length: 15 amino acids. From germline, CDR1 is SEHNR and CDR2 FQNEAQ (reference sequence). The CDR3 DNA sequence: TGTGCCAGCAGCTTACTCATGGGCAGGGCGGACGAGCAGTACTTC. Translating it yields CASSLLMGRADEQYF.

The chain couples TRBV2 to TRBJ1-1; D unresolved. This CDR3 has 13 amino acids. Deletions cut 6 bases from V and 2 bases from J, with 10 bases between. The germline CDR1 and CDR2 sequences are SNHLY and FYNNEI. CDR3 residues: CASRGDINTEAFF. CDR3 nucleotides: TGTGCCAGCAGGGGAGACATAAACACTGAAGCTTTCTTT.

The rearrangement links TRBV3-1 (or the pseudogene TRBV3-2) to TRBJ1-5; D is possibly TRBD1 (6 bases). The CDR3 extends over 17 amino acids. Germline CDR1 reads LGHDT; CDR2 reads YNNKEL (reference sequence). The V end lost 2 bases, the J end lost 6 bases, and 20 bases lay between the germline ends. CDR3 residues: CASSQLTGLYFSQPQHF. CDR3 sequence (DNA): TGTGCCAGCAGCCAACTAACAGGGCTTTATTTTAGTCAGCCCCAGCATTTT.

This clone was observed a handful of times. The junction departs from germline at one end; a sequencing error may be responsible. The gene calls are TRBV5-1 and TRBJ2-7, with TRBD1 identical over 7 bases. Per germline, CDR1 SGHRS and CDR2 YFSETQ. The CDR3 is made up of 15 amino acids. The CDR3 here is CASSLAGTDPYGQYF. CDR3 in DNA: TGCGCCAGCAGCTTGGCCGGGACAGACCCCTACGGGCAGTACTTC.

This clone was observed once. V usage is TRBV7-9 and J usage is TRBJ2-1, with TRBD2 matching over 9 bases. The CDR3 loop spans 13 amino acids. CDR1 is SEHNR and CDR2 is FQNEAQ in the germline V gene (reference sequence). The V and J ends lost 6 bases and 9 bases, in that order; junction bases with no gene match: 6. The CDR3 bases are TGTGCCAGCAGATCTCTAGCGGGGAGTGAGCAGTTCTTC. The encoded protein is CASRSLAGSEQFF.

The chain recombines TRBV11-2 with TRBJ1-1, with D tentatively TRBD1 (6 bases). Germline lookup yields CDR1 SGHAT and CDR2 FQNNGV. This CDR3 region has 14 residues. V lost 4 bases and J lost 4, with 13 bases in between. The CDR3: CASSSLQGSTEAFF. Written as DNA, the CDR3 is TGTGCCAGCAGCTCCTTACAGGGATCCACTGAAGCTTTCTTT.

Regarding this clone: Other DNA sequences in this specimen translate into the identical CDR3. The chain carries TRBV27 and TRBJ2-7; 7 bases align to TRBD2. Germline trimming cut 4 bases from V and 4 bases from J; bases unmatched to any gene: 4. This CDR3 region has 13 residues. In germline, CDR1 is MNHEY, CDR2 SMNVEV (reference sequence). The CDR3 nucleotides are TGTGCCAGCAGTTACGGGGGGTCTTACGAGCAGTACTTC. Protein: CASSYGGSYEQYF.